The clone carrying this T cell receptor beta chain was seen a single time. Antigen unknown. The PCR had 60 Vbeta and 13 Jbeta primers. Sequenced by immunoSEQ multiplex PCR; TCRdb stores in-frame clones only, minus some. The table has about 110,000 clones, around 80% seen once; the top ten hold about 0.25%. The data belong to a study of cytomegalovirus exposure and HLA in healthy donors. General study results and limits: Presence/absence analysis assumed near-uniform sequencing depth across donors. It was shown in a later analysis that HLA-associated TCR beta chains were more clonally expanded than other, equally common chains.

V was clipped by 4 bases and J by 4 bases; unmatched bases: 14. The CDR3 length is 17 residues. Per the germline V gene, CDR1 is GTSNPN and CDR2 is SVGIG (reference sequence). The V and J genes are TRBV30 and TRBJ1-5, with TRBD1 identical over 9 bases. The sequenced sample was PBMCs. The source is a man in his fifties in good health and CMV-seronegative. CDR3 nucleotide sequence: TGTGCCTGGATGAGCGGCGGACCGGGACAGGGAAATCAGCCCCAGCATTTT. Encoded protein: CAWMSGGPGQGNQPQHF.